This TCR beta chain appears in the sequencing data of a study of spatial heterogeneity in lung cancer. Specified time point: sample taken at primary tumor resection. The donors were about 67 patients with non-small cell lung cancer that was early-stage and untreated. By its share, this clonotype is large (0.1 to 1%). Its antigen is undetermined. The library was designed around alpha chains, so this beta chain is a stray read whose abundance carries little weight. TCRdb re-called the 5' RACE reads through MiXCR, storing one row per CDR3 protein. The sample has some 1,400 distinct CDR3 sequences, around a sixth seen once; the top ten hold roughly 13%. General study results and limits: How many expanded intratumoral alpha and beta TCRs were present tracked the tumor mutation count, which was a count of nonsynonymous mutations.

This receptor was obtained from a male donor with early-stage non-small cell lung cancer. The sequencing here drew on lung tumor tissue, taken at surgery.

The DNA for the CDR3 is TGTGCCAGCAGCTTGGTTCCCTCCGGGGCCAACGTCCTGACTTTC. Protein: CASSLVPSGANVLTF. The chain is built from TRBV5-5 and TRBJ2-6; D not resolved. The CDR3 is 15 amino acids. The germline CDR1 and CDR2 sequences are SGHKS and YYEKEE (reference sequence). V was cut by 0 bases and J by 4 bases, with 8 bases left in between. Full variable domain (outside the CDR3, taken from reference TRBV5-5 and TRBJ2-6): DAGVTQSPTHLIKTRGQQVTLRCSPISGHKSVSWYQQVLGQGPQFIFQYYEKEERGRGNFPDRFSARQFPNYSSELNVNALLLGDSALYLCASSLVPSGANVLTFGAGSRLTVL.